Sequencing of this TCR beta chain was carried out in a study of glioma-infiltrating T cells after dendritic cell vaccination. Across the study: Dendritic cell vaccination trial patients had either newly diagnosed or recurrent glioblastoma.

Before vaccination, two weeks after the third vaccination, and at progression, PBMC were collected. The table came from immunoSEQ multiplex PCR; TCRdb's copy has only in-frame clones and leaves some out. The sample has 90,000 to 100,000 clones; around three quarters are singletons. Trimming at V came to 10 bases and at J to 3 bases, leaving 11 bases not matched to a gene. The germline CDR1 and CDR2 sequences are MNHNY and SVGAGI (reference sequence). This CDR3 contains 14 residues. The clonotype comes from a human donor with glioblastoma. The specimen was blood, collected before dendritic cell vaccination. The gene calls are TRBV6-6 and TRBJ2-5; TRBD1 agrees at 7 bases. CDR3 sequence reads: CATLNRGSKETQYF. For the CDR3, the DNA is TGTGCCACTTTAAACAGGGGAAGCAAAGAGACCCAGTACTTC.